The 25 T cell receptor delta chains below come from one sample, sequenced in a study of γδ T cells in repeated Plasmodium falciparum infection. TCRdb re-called clones from the multiplex PCR reads using CATT. The data contain tens of thousands of delta-chain clones, around 1.7% of them seen just once; the ten biggest clones take up roughly 15%. Flow sorting of PBMC yielded separate Vgamma9/Vdelta2+ and Vdelta2-negative gammadelta T cell populations for bulk repertoire analysis. Sequencing used gamma-delta T cells from blood. The receptors derive from a pool of human donors (malaria-infected and uninfected, not separated).

The chain joins TRDV1 to TRDJ1; 12 bases align to TRDD3. Matching the DNA to germline supplied the J gene, which TCRdb does not give. Per the germline V gene, CDR1 is TSWWSYY and CDR2 is QGS. This CDR3 spans 19 amino acids. V gave up 1 base and J gave up 10 bases; unmatched junction bases: 19. The CDR3 here is CALGEPSYGLLGDTIRLIF. The CDR3 region has the DNA TGTGCTCTTGGGGAACCTTCCTACGGTCTACTGGGGGATACCATAAGACTCATCTTT.

This clone has only a few counts. This DNA translates differently at residue 14 from the TCRdb protein, which is that of a much larger clone; a read error is likely, and the protein shown is the DNA's own translation. The chain links TRDV3 to TRDJ1, with 11 bases aligning to TRDD3. This CDR3 is built from 20 residues. Germline V gene sequence: CDR1 TVYSNPD, CDR2 GDNSRS (reference sequence). J gave up 4 bases and V 2 bases, and 24 bases lay outside the gene matches. DNA of the CDR3: TGTGCCTTTTTGAACCCTCCTTGGGCCCGTGGGGGATACGTGTACGATAAACTCATCTTT. This gives the protein CAFLNPPWARGGYVYDKLIF.

Comment on this clone: Translating this DNA gives a protein that differs at residue 15 from the TCRdb one, which belongs to a much larger clone; a read error is likely, and the protein shown is this translation. J is TRDJ1 and V is TRDV1, with 9 bases identical to TRDD3. TCRdb is silent on the J gene; assignment here came from matching the DNA to germline. This CDR3 contains 24 residues. The J segment lost 4 bases and the V segment lost 2 bases, leaving 32 bases of the junction unmatched. Germline lookup yields CDR1 TSWWSYY and CDR2 QGS. The DNA for the CDR3 is TGTGCTCTTGGGGAAGTCCTCAAGAAAGTACACTGGGGGACACAATTGTTTAACATCGATAAACTCATCTTT. Translation: CALGEVLKKVHWGTQLFNIDKLIF.

In its sample, this clone was seen many times. A far larger clone is a single base away, which makes a read error likely. The sample carries other DNA sequences with the same CDR3. V is TRDV1 and J is TRDJ1, with D perhaps being TRDD2 or TRDD3 (6 bases each). Germline values: CDR1 TSWWSYY, CDR2 QGS. This CDR3 region has 18 residues. CDR3 protein: CALGGTFPTWVLVDKLIF. The CDR3 nucleotides read TGTGCCCTTGGGGGCACCTTCCCCACTTGGGTCCTAGTGGATAAACTCATCTTT.

There are a few counts of this clone. TCRdb's entry gives the protein of a much larger clone, which mismatches this DNA's translation at residue 25, likely from a read error; the protein reported here is translated from the DNA. The genes are TRDV1 and TRDJ1, with TRDD3 matching 12 bases. TCRdb lists no J gene, so it was determined here by aligning the DNA to germline. Germline-derived CDR1 and CDR2 are TSWWSYY and QGS. This CDR3 is 28 amino acids long. The CDR3 protein is CALGELRGYRGPGYWGIQYPYYADRLIF. CDR3 nucleotides: TGTGCTCTTGGGGAACTAAGAGGGTACCGTGGACCCGGATACTGGGGGATACAATACCCCTACTACGCCGATAGACTCATCTTT.

Notes on this clone: This DNA's translation differs at residue 13 from TCRdb's protein, which comes from a much larger clone; a read error is likely, and the protein shown is translated from the DNA. The V gene corresponds to TRDV2; no J gene was called. The CDR3 sequence is 14 residues long. The germline CDR1 and CDR2 sequences are GEAIGNYY and EKD. CDR3 loop: CACDTLEYTDKLTF. The CDR3, as DNA: TGTGCCTGTGACACCCTAGAGTACACCGATAAACTCACCTTT.

This clone occurred a few times. This DNA's translation differs at residue 15 from TCRdb's protein, which comes from a much larger clone; a read error is likely, and the protein shown is translated from the DNA. The chain carries TRDV1 and TRDJ1; 10 bases line up with TRDD3. The J gene, not given by TCRdb, was assigned here from a germline match of the nucleotide sequence. The V gene's germline CDR1 is TSWWSYY and CDR2 QGS. This CDR3 has 20 residues. The CDR3 loop reads CAIGELLLLHNYWGMRELIF. The CDR3 coding sequence is TGTGCTATTGGGGAGTTATTACTATTACACAACTACTGGGGGATGCGGGAACTCATCTTT.

In the case of this clone: The translation of this DNA and the TCRdb protein of a much larger clone differ at residue 7, probably owing to a read error; the protein shown here is translated from the DNA. J is TRDJ1 and V is TRAV38-2/DV8, with 9 bases lining up with TRDD3. Germline CDR1 TSESDYY, CDR2 QEAYKQQN. The CDR3 extends over 20 amino acids. Unmatched junction bases numbered 15, after V lost 0 bases and J lost 0 bases. CDR3 DNA sequence: TGTGCTTATAGGAGCGCTGGTAAAGAAAACTGGGGGAGGTACACCGATAAACTCATCTTT. It translates to CAYRSAGKENWGRYTDKLIF.

This clone has more than one count but fewer than ten. TCRdb pairs this DNA with a much larger clone's protein that differs at residue 13, likely a read error; the protein shown was translated from the DNA. The chain is built from TRDV1 and TRDJ1; D remains ambiguous. The CDR3 contains 20 residues. Trimming pared 3 bases from V and 0 bases from J, leaving 26 bases between. Germline V gives CDR1 TSWWSYY, CDR2 QGS. The CDR3 nucleotides read TGTGCTCTTGGGGAGCTGGTTTTTTTGTTACAAGGGGCCTACACCGATAAACTCATCTTT. Encoded protein: CALGELVFLLQGAYTDKLIF.

Points on this clone: TCRdb's protein for this DNA is that of a much larger clone and differs from the translation at residue 15, likely a read error; the protein shown is the DNA translation. The V call is TRDV1, the J call TRDJ1; the match to TRDD3 covers 8 bases. CDR3 length: 20 residues. Germline trimming cut 3 bases from V and 3 bases from J; bases unmatched to any gene: 21. CDR1 and CDR2 (germline): TSWWSYY, QGS. CDR3 coding DNA: TGTGCTCTTGGGGAGTTACTCTGGGGGACGAGTTTAAAGTACCCCGATAAACTCATCTTT. It codes for CALGELLWGTSLKYPDKLIF.

This clone was seen a handful of times. The TCRdb protein, from a much larger clone, departs from this DNA's translation at residue 17, likely by read error; the protein shown derives from the DNA. The chain combines TRDV1 with TRDJ1, with 7 nucleotides matching TRDD3. Germline matching of the DNA provided the J gene here, since TCRdb leaves it blank. The V and J ends lost 3 bases and 0 bases, in that order; junction bases with no gene match: 34. The CDR3 consists of 25 residues. From germline, CDR1 is TSWWSYY and CDR2 QGS. Written as DNA, the CDR3 is TGTGCTCTTGGGGATGGCCTTCATAAATTTGGGGGACCCCCCGTCCCACTCTTGTACACCGATAAACTCATCTTT. This codes for CALGDGLHKFGGPPVPLLYTDKLIF.

This clone was found a few times. TCRdb attributes to this sequence the protein of a much larger clone, which differs from the DNA translation at residue 12; a read error is likely, and the protein displayed is translated from the DNA. The chain uses TRDV1 and TRDJ1; 10 bases line up with TRDD3. TCRdb offers no J gene call, so here the DNA was matched to germline to obtain one. Germline V lookup: CDR1 TSWWSYY, CDR2 QGS. This CDR3 is 23 amino acids long. V lost 3 bases and J lost 2; bases outside the gene matches: 27. CDR3 protein: CALGDWGLPRMRGGGYLTDKLIF. In DNA, the CDR3 is TGTGCTCTTGGGGACTGGGGGCTACCACGTATGCGGGGTGGGGGATACTTGACCGATAAACTCATCTTT.

This clone was picked up a small number of times. It is likely a read error: a sequence one base away is far more abundant. The identical CDR3 is also encoded by other nucleotide sequences in the sample. V gene TRDV1 combines with J gene TRDJ1, with 7 nucleotides matching TRDD3. Germline V gene data show CDR1 as TSWWSYY and CDR2 as QGS. CDR3 length equals 27 residues. V gave up 1 base and J gave up 0 bases; unmatched junction bases: 38. CDR3 in amino acids: CALGEPYLPRCYSGICTGDTNTDKLIF. Written as DNA, the CDR3 is TGTGCTCTTGGGGAACCTTACCTCCCTCGTTGTTACAGCGGGATCTGTACTGGGGACACTAACACCGATAAACTCATCTTT.

This clone was counted at least ten times. This DNA translates differently at residue 12 from the TCRdb protein, which is that of a much larger clone; a read error is likely, and the protein shown is the DNA's own translation. This chain links TRDV1 with TRDJ1; 8 bases agree with TRDD3. CDR3 length: 18 residues. V trimming: 5 bases; J trimming: 4 bases; junction bases outside the gene matches: 18. The germline CDR1 and CDR2 sequences are TSWWSYY and QGS. CDR3 in DNA: TGTGCTCTTGGGAATCCCCCCCCTTACTGGGGGGTACGCGATAAACTCATCTTT. Translation: CALGNPPPYWGVRDKLIF.

This clone has a handful of counts. The TCRdb record carries a much larger clone's protein, which differs from this DNA's translation at residue 4; a read error is the likely cause, and the protein listed here is the DNA translation. The chain uses TRDV1 and TRDJ1, with 9 nucleotides matching TRDD3. The CDR3 loop spans 24 amino acids. The germline gives CDR1 TSWWSYY, CDR2 QGS. CDR3 sequence: CALRELRMNPYWGRPNRYTDKLIF. The CDR3 DNA is TGTGCTCTTAGGGAACTACGTATGAATCCGTACTGGGGGAGACCCAACCGATACACCGATAAACTCATCTTT.

The sample holds many counts of this clone. Since a much larger clone is just one base distant, this may be a read error. J is TRDJ1 and V is TRDV1; 10 bases fit TRDD3. Trimming took 4 bases from V and 3 from J; bases not matched to a gene: 17. CDR3 length: 19 amino acids. Per the germline V gene, CDR1 is TSWWSYY and CDR2 is QGS. Here the CDR3 reads CALGGQIVLGDRKADKLIF. CDR3 sequence (DNA): TGTGCTCTTGGGGGACAAATAGTCCTGGGGGATAGGAAAGCCGATAAACTCATCTTT.

This clone was counted at least ten times. This likely reflects a read error, since a far larger clone is one base away. Different DNA sequences within this sample yield the same CDR3. The chain links TRDV2 to TRDJ1; TRDD3 aligns across 7 bases. The CDR3 runs 18 residues. In germline, CDR1 is GEAIGNYY, CDR2 EKD. The DNA of the CDR3 is TGTGCCTGTGACACCCTGGGTTTACTGGGGACGCACACCGACAAACTCATCTTT. Protein product: CACDTLGLLGTHTDKLIF.

This clone turned up a few times. A far larger clone is only one base removed, so a read error is likely. The same CDR3 also results from other DNA sequences found in this sample. The chain combines TRDV1 with TRDJ1; D ambiguous. TCRdb supplies no J gene; here it was assigned by aligning the nucleotide sequence to germline. Per germline, CDR1 TSWWSYY and CDR2 QGS. This CDR3 region has 20 residues. Trimming removed 2 bases from V and 4 bases from J, with 29 bases in between. The CDR3 spells CALGEGYHPPGLFHGDKLIF. CDR3 DNA sequence: TGTGCTCTTGGGGAAGGGTACCACCCCCCCGGGCTATTCCATGGCGATAAACTCATCTTT.

A word on this clone: The protein recorded in TCRdb matches a much larger clone and deviates from this DNA's translation at residue 4, suggesting a read error; the protein here is obtained by translating the DNA. J is TRDJ2 and V is TRDV1; TRDD3 matches at 9 bases. The CDR3 is made up of 24 amino acids. Germline CDR1 and CDR2: TSWWSYY and QGS. The CDR3 DNA reads TGTGCTCTTCGGGAACTTCCTCATGAACTTACCAACCGGGGGATACAAAAGTTGACAGCACAACTCTTCTTT. Translated: CALRELPHELTNRGIQKLTAQLFF.

To note about this clone: This DNA translates differently at residue 20 from the TCRdb protein, which is that of a much larger clone; a read error is likely, and the protein shown is the DNA's own translation. No J gene was assigned, while the V gene was called as TRDV1; the table's D call of TRDD3 was not tested on the DNA. The CDR3 consists of 21 residues. Germline V lookup: CDR1 TSWWSYY, CDR2 QGS. CDR3 sequence (DNA): TGTGCTCTTGGGGAACGTGGGATCGGGGGATTTCCCTGGGCGTACACCGATAAACTCACCTTT. This sequence encodes CALGERGIGGFPWAYTDKLTF.

About this clone: TCRdb's entry gives the protein of a much larger clone, which mismatches this DNA's translation at residue 6, likely from a read error; the protein reported here is translated from the DNA. The V and J genes are TRDV1 and TRDJ1; 10 bases are shared with TRDD3. The CDR3 contains 23 residues. V lost 1 base and J lost 0; bases outside the gene matches: 23. Germline values: CDR1 TSWWSYY, CDR2 QGS. Here the CDR3 DNA reads TGTGCTCTTGGGGAACAGTATCCTACAGGAGGGTGGGGGATACCCCCCTACACCGATAAACTCATCTTT. Amino acid sequence: CALGEQYPTGGWGIPPYTDKLIF.

A note on this clone: One base separates it from a far larger clone, so it is likely a read error. The sample carries other DNA sequences with the same CDR3. No call exists for the J gene, whereas the V gene is TRDV1; TRDD3 is the table's D call and was not checked against the DNA. The CDR3 is 19 residues long. Germline V gives CDR1 TSWWSYY, CDR2 QGS. The CDR3 region is CALGELKVTTVRYTDKLIF. Written as DNA, the CDR3 is TGTGCTCTTGGGGAACTAAAGGTGACTACTGTTCGGTACACCGATAAACTCATCTTC.

The V call is TRDV2, the J call TRDJ1, with 11 nucleotides matching TRDD3. Since TCRdb gives no J gene, matching the DNA to germline was used here to assign it. The germline V gene has CDR1 GEAIGNYY and CDR2 EKD. J was trimmed by 8 bases and V by 2 bases; bases with no gene match: 9. The CDR3 runs 15 residues. CDR3 loop: CACDSLWGILGKLIF. The CDR3, as DNA: TGTGCCTGTGACAGCCTCTGGGGGATACTGGGGAAACTCATCTTT.

This clone has more than one count but fewer than ten. The protein that TCRdb holds for this DNA derives from a much larger clone and differs from the translated DNA at residue 6, which likely indicates a read error; the protein shown here is translated from the DNA. The rearrangement links TRDV1 to TRDJ1, with TRDD3 matching over 13 bases. The V gene end was trimmed by 4 bases and the J gene end by 2 bases; junction bases not matched to a gene: 25. Germline-derived CDR1 and CDR2 are TSWWSYY and QGS. The CDR3 length is 23 residues. The CDR3 coding sequence is TGTGCTCTTGGGGGGGGAGTTCCTTTATGGTACTGGGGGATACGCAGTATGACCGATAAACTCATCTTT. It specifies CALGGGVPLWYWGIRSMTDKLIF.

A remark on this clone: This DNA translates differently at residue 6 from the TCRdb protein, which is that of a much larger clone; a read error is likely, and the protein shown is the DNA's own translation. This CDR3 is CALGVNTCPPTGVGYTDKLIF. In DNA form, the CDR3 reads TGTGCTCTTGGGGTCAACACCTGTCCTCCTACTGGGGTAGGGTACACCGATAAACTCATCTTT. The rearrangement links TRDV1 to TRDJ1; TRDD3 is a possible D gene (7 bases). CDR3 length: 21 residues. The germline V gene has CDR1 TSWWSYY and CDR2 QGS. V was cut by 4 bases and J by 0 bases, with 30 bases left in between.